The 16 T cell receptor beta chains below were found in one sample sequenced in a study of blood T cell repertoires in COVID-19. The protocol was immunoSEQ multiplex PCR, while the TCRdb copy is restricted to in-frame clones and leaves out a portion. Of 110,000 or so clones in the sample, 90% were seen once. The sequenced sample consisted of peripheral blood. Receptors originate from a woman in her fifties or sixties with acute or convalescent COVID-19.

The gene calls are TRBV5-1 and TRBJ2-1; D remains unclear. The CDR3 spans 16 residues. CDR1 and CDR2 from the germline V gene are SGHRS and YFSETQ. Trimming pared 0 bases from V and 5 bases from J, leaving 15 bases between. The CDR3 DNA sequence: TGCGCCAGCAGCTTGGCCCGAGGTCATCAGAACAATGAGCAGTTCTTC. The encoded protein is CASSLARGHQNNEQFF.

The chain links TRBV5-1 to TRBJ1-5; possibly TRBD1 for D (6 bases). In germline, CDR1 is SGHRS, CDR2 YFSETQ. The V and J ends lost 5 bases and 5 bases respectively, with 11 bases between them. The CDR3 covers 13 residues. The CDR3 here is CASSRDIDQPQHF. CDR3 DNA: TGCGCCAGCAGTAGGGACATCGATCAGCCCCAGCATTTT.

The genes are TRBV5-1 and TRBJ2-7, with 8 bases aligning to TRBD1. V shed 0 bases, J shed 2 bases, and the junction held 4 bases outside the gene matches. The germline gives CDR1 SGHRS, CDR2 YFSETQ. This CDR3 has 15 residues. The CDR3 nucleotides are TGCGCCAGCAGCTTGGTAGCAGGGGGCACCTACGAGCAGTACTTC. Its translation: CASSLVAGGTYEQYF.

The chain employs TRBV18 and TRBJ1-3; unclear D gene. Trimming took off 3 bases at V and 0 bases at J, with 12 bases between the two ends. The CDR3 spans 16 residues. Per the germline V gene, CDR1 is KGHSH and CDR2 is LQKENI. CDR3 bases: TGTGCCAGCTCACCTAGGACGGGAGCCTCTGGAAACACCATATATTTT. This encodes CASSPRTGASGNTIYF.

The chain links TRBV6-5 to TRBJ2-1, with D tentatively TRBD1 (6 bases). The CDR3 length is 14 residues. The ends were cut back, 6 bases at V and 4 bases at J, with 13 bases in the middle. Germline assignment: CDR1 MNHEY and CDR2 SVGAGI. The CDR3 DNA reads as TGTGCCAGCAGCGACCTAGGGGGTTACAATGAGCAGTTCTTC. It yields the protein CASSDLGGYNEQFF.

This sequence joins TRBV4-3 and TRBJ1-2; 8 positions agree with TRBD1. This CDR3 has 17 amino acids. The junction had 12 bases not matched to a gene; V was cut back by 0 bases and J by 6 bases. Germline CDR1 and CDR2: LGHNA and YSLEER. This CDR3 is CASSQESQGAHIHGYTF. The CDR3 region has the DNA TGCGCCAGCAGCCAAGAATCCCAGGGGGCACATATTCATGGCTACACCTTC.

The count of this clone is one. The rearrangement joins TRBV4-1 to TRBJ2-1, with a weak D call TRBD2 (6 bases). This CDR3 has 18 amino acids. CDR1 and CDR2 from the germline V gene are MGHRA and YSYEKL. V dropped 1 base and J dropped 3 bases, with 19 bases sitting between them. CDR3 coding DNA: TGCGCCAGCAGCCAAGGACGGGGAGGTCCCAGGGTCTACAATGAGCAGTTCTTC. It specifies CASSQGRGGPRVYNEQFF.

The chain is built from TRBV2 and TRBJ2-3, with no clear D. The CDR3 contains 13 residues. Between the trimmed V and J ends, which lost 9 bases and 2 bases, there was a span of 12 bases. Germline V CDR1 and CDR2: SNHLY, FYNNEI. Written as DNA, the CDR3 is TGTGCCAGGCTCCACCTAGACACAGATACGCAGTATTTT. Amino acids: CARLHLDTDTQYF.

The genes are TRBV20-1 and TRBJ1-5; 9 bases fit TRBD1. Germline CDR1 and CDR2: DFQATT and SNEGSKA (reference sequence). The junction had 6 bases not matched to a gene; V was cut back by 3 bases and J by 3 bases. This CDR3 has 15 residues. The CDR3 nucleotides read TGCAGTGCTAGTCCCGGGACAGGGATCAATCAGCCCCAGCATTTT. Translation gives CSASPGTGINQPQHF.

This sequence joins TRBV23-1 and TRBJ1-5; no firm D call. TRBV23-1 carries the ORF label, with uncertain function. V was clipped by 6 bases and J by 5 bases, with 11 bases between them. This CDR3 has 13 amino acids. The CDR3 nucleotides read TGCGCCAGCAGCCCGGTTATCCATCAGCCCCAGCATTTT. Translated, it gives CASSPVIHQPQHF.

Concerning this clone: Relative to the germline gene, one junction end is altered; a read error may explain this. This chain uses TRBV25-1 with TRBJ2-1; TRBD1 agrees at 8 bases. Germline values: CDR1 MGHDK, CDR2 SYGVNS. This CDR3 spans 16 amino acids. The CDR3 bases are TGTGCCAGCAGTGACTCCGGGACAGGCCCCATCCTTGGCCGGCTCTTC. Encoded protein: CASSDSGTGPILGRLF.

This chain uses TRBV30 with TRBJ1-3, with D perhaps matching TRBD1 (5 bases). This CDR3 is 16 amino acids long. Trimming cost V 2 bases and J 8 bases, with 22 bases left between them. CDR1 is GTSNPN and CDR2 is SVGIG in the germline V gene (reference sequence). The CDR3 spells CAWSLFTGGFLDTIYF. CDR3 nucleotide sequence: TGTGCCTGGAGTCTCTTCACAGGTGGCTTTTTAGACACCATATATTTT.

The gene calls are TRBV7-2 and TRBJ2-2; TRBD1 might be the D (6 bases). This CDR3 has 15 amino acids. Trimming took 5 bases from V and 1 from J, leaving 11 bases between them. The V gene's germline CDR1 is SGHTA and CDR2 FQGNSA. CDR3 amino acids: CASSLGTRNTGELFF. DNA for the CDR3: TGTGCCAGCAGCCTAGGGACAAGGAACACCGGGGAGCTGTTTTTT.

The rearrangement joins TRBV10-3 to TRBJ1-1; perhaps TRBD1 as D (5 bases). CDR3 size: 12 residues. The germline gives CDR1 ENHRY, CDR2 SYGVKD. V was shortened by 3 bases and J by 12 bases, with 14 bases between the two germline ends. The CDR3 spells CAISEPGLSTFF. The DNA of the CDR3 is TGTGCCATCAGTGAACCAGGGTTAAGTACTTTCTTT.

The gene calls are TRBV30 and TRBJ1-2; D not certain. V was clipped by 0 bases and J by 7 bases, with 12 bases between them. Germline values: CDR1 GTSNPN, CDR2 SVGIG (reference sequence). There are 13 residues in the CDR3. CDR3 amino acids: CAWSVLERGGYTF. Written as DNA, the CDR3 is TGTGCCTGGAGTGTACTGGAGCGGGGTGGCTACACCTTC. The full variable domain, in which reference TRBV30 and TRBJ1-2 provide the parts outside the CDR3, is SQTIHQWPATLVQPVGSPLSLECTVEGTSNPNLYWYRQAAGRGLQLLFYSVGIGQISSEVPQNLSASRPQDRQFILSSKKLLLSDSGFYLCAWSVLERGGYTFGSGTRLTVV.

The rearrangement uses TRBV19 and TRBJ1-4; TRBD1 aligns across 8 bases. The length of the CDR3 is 15 residues. Germline V CDR1 and CDR2: LNHDA, SQIVND (reference sequence). After removal of 3 bases from V and 6 bases from J, the junction contained 6 bases not matched to a gene. The CDR3 reads CASSIGRGRDEKLFF. The DNA for the CDR3 is TGTGCCAGTAGTATCGGCAGGGGGCGCGATGAAAAACTGTTTTTT. Drawing the rest from reference TRBV19 and TRBJ1-4, the complete variable domain is DGGITQSPKYLFRKEGQNVTLSCEQNLNHDAMYWYRQDPGQGLRLIYYSQIVNDFQKGDIAEGYSVSREKKESFPLTVTSAQKNPTAFYLCASSIGRGRDEKLFFGSGTQLSVL.